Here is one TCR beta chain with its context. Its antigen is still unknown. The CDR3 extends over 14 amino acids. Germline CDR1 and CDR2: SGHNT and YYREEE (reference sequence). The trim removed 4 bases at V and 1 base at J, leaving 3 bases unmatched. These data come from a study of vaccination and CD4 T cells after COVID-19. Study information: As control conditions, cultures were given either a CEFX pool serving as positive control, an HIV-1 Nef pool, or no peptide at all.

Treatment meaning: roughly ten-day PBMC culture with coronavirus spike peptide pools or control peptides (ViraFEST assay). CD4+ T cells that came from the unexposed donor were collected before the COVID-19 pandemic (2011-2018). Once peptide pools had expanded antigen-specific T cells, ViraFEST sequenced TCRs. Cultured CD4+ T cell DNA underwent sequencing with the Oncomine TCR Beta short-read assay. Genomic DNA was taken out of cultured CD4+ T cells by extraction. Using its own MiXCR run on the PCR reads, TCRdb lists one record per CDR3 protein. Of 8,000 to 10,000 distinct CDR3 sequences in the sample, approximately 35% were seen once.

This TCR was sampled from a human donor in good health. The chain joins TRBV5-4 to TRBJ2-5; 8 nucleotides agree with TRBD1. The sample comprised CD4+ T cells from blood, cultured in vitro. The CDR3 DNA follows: TGTGCCAGCAGCCCCGGGACAGGCCAAGAGACCCAGTACTTC. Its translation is CASSPGTGQETQYF.